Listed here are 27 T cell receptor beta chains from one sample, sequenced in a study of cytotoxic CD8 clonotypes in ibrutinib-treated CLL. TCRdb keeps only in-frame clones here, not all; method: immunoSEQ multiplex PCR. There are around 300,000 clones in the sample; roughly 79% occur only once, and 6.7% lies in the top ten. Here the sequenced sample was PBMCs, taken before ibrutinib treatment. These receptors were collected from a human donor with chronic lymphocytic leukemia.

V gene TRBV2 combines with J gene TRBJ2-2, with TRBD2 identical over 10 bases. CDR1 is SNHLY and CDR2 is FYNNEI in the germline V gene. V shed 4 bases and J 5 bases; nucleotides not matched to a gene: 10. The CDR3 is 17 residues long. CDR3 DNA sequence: TGTGCCAGCAGTGTAAGGCTAGCGGGAGCAGGGACCGGGGAGCTGTTTTTT. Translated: CASSVRLAGAGTGELFF.

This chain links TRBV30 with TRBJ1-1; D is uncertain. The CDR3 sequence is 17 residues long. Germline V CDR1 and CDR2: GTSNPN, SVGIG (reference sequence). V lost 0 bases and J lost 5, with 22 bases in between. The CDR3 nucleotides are TGTGCCTGGAGTGTAAAAAGGGAGGTTTCTGAACGGACTGAAGCTTTCTTT. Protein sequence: CAWSVKREVSERTEAFF.

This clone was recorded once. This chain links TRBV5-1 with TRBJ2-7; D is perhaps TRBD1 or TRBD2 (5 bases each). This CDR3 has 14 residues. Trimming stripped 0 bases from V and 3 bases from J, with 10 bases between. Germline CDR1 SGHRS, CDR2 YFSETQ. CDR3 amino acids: CASSLAGDGYEQYF. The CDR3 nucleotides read TGCGCCAGCAGCTTGGCCGGGGACGGCTACGAGCAGTACTTC. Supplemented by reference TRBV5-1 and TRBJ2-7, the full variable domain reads KAGVTQTPRYLIKTRGQQVTLSCSPISGHRSVSWYQQTPGQGLQFLFEYFSETQRNKGNFPGRFSGRQFSNSRSEMNVSTLELGDSALYLCASSLAGDGYEQYFGPGTRLTVT.

The CDR3 region is CASSLVAGADEQFF. The DNA for the CDR3 is TGCGCCAGCAGCTTGGTGGCAGGGGCCGATGAGCAGTTCTTC. The chain is built from TRBV5-1 and TRBJ2-1; D perhaps matches TRBD1 (6 bases). This CDR3 has 14 amino acids. V was clipped by 0 bases and J by 8 bases, with 12 bases between them. Germline V CDR1 and CDR2: SGHRS, YFSETQ. The full variable domain, in which reference TRBV5-1 and TRBJ2-1 provide the parts outside the CDR3, is KAGVTQTPRYLIKTRGQQVTLSCSPISGHRSVSWYQQTPGQGLQFLFEYFSETQRNKGNFPGRFSGRQFSNSRSEMNVSTLELGDSALYLCASSLVAGADEQFFGPGTRLTVL.

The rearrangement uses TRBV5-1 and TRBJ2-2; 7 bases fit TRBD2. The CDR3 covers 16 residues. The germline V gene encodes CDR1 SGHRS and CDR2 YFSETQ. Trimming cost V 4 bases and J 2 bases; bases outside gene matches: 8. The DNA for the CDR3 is TGCGCCAGCAGCCCCCCTAGCGGAGTTAACACCGGGGAGCTGTTTTTT. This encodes CASSPPSGVNTGELFF. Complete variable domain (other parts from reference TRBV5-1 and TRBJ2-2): KAGVTQTPRYLIKTRGQQVTLSCSPISGHRSVSWYQQTPGQGLQFLFEYFSETQRNKGNFPGRFSGRQFSNSRSEMNVSTLELGDSALYLCASSPPSGVNTGELFFGEGSRLTVL.

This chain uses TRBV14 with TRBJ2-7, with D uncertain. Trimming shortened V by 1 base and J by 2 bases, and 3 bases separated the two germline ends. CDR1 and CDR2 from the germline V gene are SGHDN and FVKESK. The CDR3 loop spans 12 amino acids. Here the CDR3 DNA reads TGTGCCAGCAGCCAAGTAACCTACGAGCAGTACTTC. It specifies CASSQVTYEQYF.

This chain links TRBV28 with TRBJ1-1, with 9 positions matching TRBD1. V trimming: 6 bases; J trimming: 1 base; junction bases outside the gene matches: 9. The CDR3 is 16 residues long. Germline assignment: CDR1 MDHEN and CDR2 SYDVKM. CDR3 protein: CASRRDRVSRNTEAFF. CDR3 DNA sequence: TGTGCCAGCAGAAGGGACAGGGTTAGTCGGAACACTGAAGCTTTCTTT.

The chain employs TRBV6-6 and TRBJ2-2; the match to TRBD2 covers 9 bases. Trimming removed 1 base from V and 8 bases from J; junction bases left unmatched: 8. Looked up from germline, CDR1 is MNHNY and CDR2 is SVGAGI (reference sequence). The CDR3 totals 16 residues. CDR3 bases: TGTGCCAGCAGTTACTTCAGTAGCGGGAGTTTAGGGGAGCTGTTTTTT. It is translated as CASSYFSSGSLGELFF.

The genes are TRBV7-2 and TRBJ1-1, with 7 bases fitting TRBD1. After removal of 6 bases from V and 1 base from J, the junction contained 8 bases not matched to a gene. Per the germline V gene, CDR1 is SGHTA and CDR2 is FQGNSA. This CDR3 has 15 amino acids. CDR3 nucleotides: TGTGCCAGCAGACAGGGGCGACACCCGAACACTGAAGCTTTCTTT. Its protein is CASRQGRHPNTEAFF.

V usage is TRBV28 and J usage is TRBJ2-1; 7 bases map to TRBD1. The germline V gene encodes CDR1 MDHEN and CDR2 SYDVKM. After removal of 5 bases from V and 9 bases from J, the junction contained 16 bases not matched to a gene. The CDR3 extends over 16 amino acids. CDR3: CASSPSGTESHGEQFF. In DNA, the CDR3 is TGTGCCAGCAGTCCCTCCGGGACAGAGAGTCATGGTGAGCAGTTCTTC. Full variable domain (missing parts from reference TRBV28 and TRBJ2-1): DVKVTQSSRYLVKRTGEKVFLECVQDMDHENMFWYRQDPGLGLRLIYFSYDVKMKEKGDIPEGYSVSREKKERFSLILESASTNQTSMYLCASSPSGTESHGEQFFGPGTRLTVL.

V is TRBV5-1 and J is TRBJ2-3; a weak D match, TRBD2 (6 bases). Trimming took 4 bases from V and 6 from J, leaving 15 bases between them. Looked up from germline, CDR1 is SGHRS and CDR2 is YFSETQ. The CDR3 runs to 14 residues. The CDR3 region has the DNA TGCGCCAGCAGCACCAGGAGGGACGTTGATACGCAGTATTTT. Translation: CASSTRRDVDTQYF. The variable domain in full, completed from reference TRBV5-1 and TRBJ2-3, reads KAGVTQTPRYLIKTRGQQVTLSCSPISGHRSVSWYQQTPGQGLQFLFEYFSETQRNKGNFPGRFSGRQFSNSRSEMNVSTLELGDSALYLCASSTRRDVDTQYFGPGTRLTVL.

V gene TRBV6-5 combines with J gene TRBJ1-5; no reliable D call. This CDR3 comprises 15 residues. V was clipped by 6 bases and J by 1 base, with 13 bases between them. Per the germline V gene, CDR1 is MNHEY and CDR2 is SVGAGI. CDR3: CASRYLPESNQPQHF. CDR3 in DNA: TGTGCCAGCAGATACCTCCCCGAGAGCAATCAGCCCCAGCATTTT.

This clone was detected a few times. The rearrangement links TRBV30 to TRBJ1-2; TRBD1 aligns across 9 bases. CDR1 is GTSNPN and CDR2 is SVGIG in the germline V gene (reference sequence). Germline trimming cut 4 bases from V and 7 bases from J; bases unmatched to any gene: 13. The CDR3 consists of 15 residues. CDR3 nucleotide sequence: TGTGCCTGGATCGCTCGGTGGGACAGGGTTGGTGGCTACACCTTC. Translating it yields CAWIARWDRVGGYTF.

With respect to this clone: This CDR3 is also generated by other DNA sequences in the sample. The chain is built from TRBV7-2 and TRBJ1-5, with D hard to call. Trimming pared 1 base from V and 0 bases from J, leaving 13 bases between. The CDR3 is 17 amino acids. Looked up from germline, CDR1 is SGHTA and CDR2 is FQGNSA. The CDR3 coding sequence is TGTGCCAGCAGCTTAGTCGCGGCCGACCCTAGCAATCAGCCCCAGCATTTT. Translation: CASSLVAADPSNQPQHF.

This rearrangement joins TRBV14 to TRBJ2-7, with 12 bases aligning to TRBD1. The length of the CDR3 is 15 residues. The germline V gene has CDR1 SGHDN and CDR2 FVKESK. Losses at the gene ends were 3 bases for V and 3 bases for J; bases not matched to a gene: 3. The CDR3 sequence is CASSQGQGAGYEQYF. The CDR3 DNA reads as TGTGCCAGCAGCCAGGGACAGGGGGCGGGCTACGAGCAGTACTTC.

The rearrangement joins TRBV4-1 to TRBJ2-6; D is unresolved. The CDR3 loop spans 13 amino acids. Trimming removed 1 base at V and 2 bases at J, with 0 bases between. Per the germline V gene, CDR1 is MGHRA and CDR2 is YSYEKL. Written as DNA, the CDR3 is TGCGCCAGCAGCCAAGCTGGGGCCAACGTCCTGACTTTC. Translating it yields CASSQAGANVLTF.

Here the CDR3 reads CATGGGIGFGYTF. Written as DNA, the CDR3 is TGTGCCACCGGGGGAGGGATAGGGTTTGGCTACACCTTC. The chain employs TRBV10-3 and TRBJ1-2; D is perhaps TRBD1 (5 bases). Germline lookup yields CDR1 ENHRY and CDR2 SYGVKD. The CDR3 length is 13 residues. The V end lost 10 bases, the J end lost 7 bases, and 19 bases lay between the germline ends.

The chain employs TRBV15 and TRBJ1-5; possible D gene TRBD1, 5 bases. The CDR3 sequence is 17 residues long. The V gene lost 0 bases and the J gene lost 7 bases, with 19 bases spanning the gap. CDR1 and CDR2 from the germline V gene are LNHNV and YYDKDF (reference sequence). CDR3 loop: CATSRDRLRGVRQPQHF. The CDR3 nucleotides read TGTGCCACCAGCAGAGATCGGTTGAGGGGCGTTAGGCAGCCCCAGCATTTT.

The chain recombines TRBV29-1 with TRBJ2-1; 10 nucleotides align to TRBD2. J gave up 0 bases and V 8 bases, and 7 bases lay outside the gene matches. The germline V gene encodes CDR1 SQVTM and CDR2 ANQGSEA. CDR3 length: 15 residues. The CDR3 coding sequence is TGCAGCCCAACTAAGCGGGAGGGCTCCTACAATGAGCAGTTCTTC. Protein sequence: CSPTKREGSYNEQFF.

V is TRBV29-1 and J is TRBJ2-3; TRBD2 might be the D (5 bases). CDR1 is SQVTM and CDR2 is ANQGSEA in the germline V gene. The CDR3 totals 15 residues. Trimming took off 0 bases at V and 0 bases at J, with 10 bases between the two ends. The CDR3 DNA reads TGCAGCGTTGAAGAGTATGGCGGGAGCACAGATACGCAGTATTTT. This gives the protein CSVEEYGGSTDTQYF.

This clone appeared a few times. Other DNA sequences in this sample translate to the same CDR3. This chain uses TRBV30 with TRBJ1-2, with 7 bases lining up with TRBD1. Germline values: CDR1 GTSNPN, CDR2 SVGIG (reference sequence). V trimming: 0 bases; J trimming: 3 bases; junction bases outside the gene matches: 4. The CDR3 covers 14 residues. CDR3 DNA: TGTGCCTGGAGTGTACTCGGGACAGACTATGGCTACACCTTC. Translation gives CAWSVLGTDYGYTF.

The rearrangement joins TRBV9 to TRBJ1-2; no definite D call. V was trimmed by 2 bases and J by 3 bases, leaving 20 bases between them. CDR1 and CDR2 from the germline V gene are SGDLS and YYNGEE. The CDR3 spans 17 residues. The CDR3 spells CASSVQGLGTSHYGYTF. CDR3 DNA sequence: TGTGCCAGCAGCGTCCAAGGACTTGGAACGTCCCACTATGGCTACACCTTC. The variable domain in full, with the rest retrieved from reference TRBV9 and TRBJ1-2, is DSGVTQTPKHLITATGQRVTLRCSPRSGDLSVYWYQQSLDQGLQFLIQYYNGEERAKGNILERFSAQQFPDLHSELNLSSLELGDSALYFCASSVQGLGTSHYGYTFGSGTRLTVV.

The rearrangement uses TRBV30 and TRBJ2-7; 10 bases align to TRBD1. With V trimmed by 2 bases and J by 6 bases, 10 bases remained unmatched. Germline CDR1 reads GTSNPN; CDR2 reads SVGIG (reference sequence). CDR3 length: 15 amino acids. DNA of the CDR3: TGTGCCTGGAGTAAGAGGGACAGGGGCATTGGCGAGCAGTACTTC. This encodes CAWSKRDRGIGEQYF.

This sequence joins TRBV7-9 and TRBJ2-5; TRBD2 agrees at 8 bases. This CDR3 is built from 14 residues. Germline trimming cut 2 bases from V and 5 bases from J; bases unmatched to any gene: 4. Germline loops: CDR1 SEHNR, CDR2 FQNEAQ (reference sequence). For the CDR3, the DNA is TGTGCCAGCAGCTTAAGCGGGAGTTGGGAGACCCAGTACTTC. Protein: CASSLSGSWETQYF.

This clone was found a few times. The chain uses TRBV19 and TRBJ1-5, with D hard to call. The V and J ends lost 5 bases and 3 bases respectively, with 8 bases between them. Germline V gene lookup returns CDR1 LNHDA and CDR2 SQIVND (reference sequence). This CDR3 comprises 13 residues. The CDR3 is CASSLSTNQPQHF. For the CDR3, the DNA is TGTGCCAGTAGTTTGTCAACCAATCAGCCCCAGCATTTT.

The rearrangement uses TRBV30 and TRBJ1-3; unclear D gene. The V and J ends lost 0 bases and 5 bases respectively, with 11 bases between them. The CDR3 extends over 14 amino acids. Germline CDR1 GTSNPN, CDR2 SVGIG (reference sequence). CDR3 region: CAWSVSSLRNTIYF. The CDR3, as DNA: TGTGCCTGGAGTGTTAGTTCCTTGAGAAACACCATATATTTT.

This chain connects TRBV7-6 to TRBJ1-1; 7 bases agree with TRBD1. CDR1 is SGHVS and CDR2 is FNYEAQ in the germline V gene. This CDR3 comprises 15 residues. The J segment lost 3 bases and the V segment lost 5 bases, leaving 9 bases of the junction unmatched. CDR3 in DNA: TGTGCCAGCAGCCCGAGACAGGGACGGGACACTGAAGCTTTCTTT. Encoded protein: CASSPRQGRDTEAFF.